This TCR beta chain was documented in a study of OX40 agonist ivuxolimab in advanced cancers. Whole-study context: Cancers in dose escalation were hepatocellular, melanoma, renal cell and head and neck. Checkpoint inhibitors had been given previously to 40% of patients.

Study observations and caveats: A proportion of nonresponders additionally exhibited low normalized T-cell clonal expansion. Among T cells, CD8+ cells averaged more expanded clones than CD4+ cells.

The CDR3 runs to 16 residues. V gave up 4 bases and J gave up 2 bases, with 19 bases separating them. Germline-derived CDR1 and CDR2 are SGHKS and YYEKEE (reference sequence). Measured with immunoSEQ multiplex PCR; TCRdb has only the in-frame clones, and not every one. The data hold 30,000 or so clones, with 86% observed a single time. Of note for this clone: Its antigen is still unknown.

V usage is TRBV5-5 and J usage is TRBJ2-7, with a possible D match to TRBD1 (5 bases). The sequencing used CD4+ or CD8+ T cells sorted from blood, collected in a trial of the OX40 agonist ivuxolimab. The receptor was derived from an adult with an advanced solid tumor such as melanoma, head and neck, liver or kidney cancer. CDR3 amino acids: CASSPSLTAITYEQYF. The CDR3 region has the DNA TGTGCCAGCAGCCCTTCCCTGACAGCGATAACCTACGAGCAGTACTTC.